This T cell receptor beta chain was observed in a study of blood T cells in healthy people across ages. Background on the study: About one barcoded beta molecule per two T cells was captured by template switching. Overall study findings and caveats: Changes in expanded clonotypes were possibly confounded, as the CMV status of donors was unknown. PBMCs that were unsorted prevented a conclusive naive versus antigen-experienced comparison.

A second PCR, run for about 6 to 11 cycles, used a sample-barcoded 5' primer plus a J-beta primer mix. Each of the samples gave a minimum of 2.5 million paired-end reads that contained CDR3. TCRdb fed the 5' RACE reads into MiXCR, producing one record per CDR3 protein. The table lists 650,000 to 1,000,000 distinct CDR3 sequences, roughly 34% of them singletons. CDR3 size: 14 residues. This clonotype was seen only once. What it recognizes is unknown. Sequence at one end of the junction differs from germline and may be a read error. Input material: blood. The chain links TRBV12-3 or TRBV12-4 to TRBJ2-3, with D possibly being TRBD2 (5 bases). This TCR derives from a man younger than 35 in good health. In nucleotides, the CDR3 is TGTGCCAGCAGACAGAGAGGGCGCACAGATACGGAGTATTTT. This codes for CASRQRGRTDTEYF.